This note documents a single TCR beta chain sequence. Its target is unknown. Genomic DNA served as the source from which two-round multiplex PCR generated TCR beta CDR3 amplicons. First-round PCR, the initial amplification, used primers specific to each TRBV and TRBJ gene. The second round of PCR employed universal primers. MiXCR, applied by TCRdb to the multiplex PCR reads, yields one record per CDR3 protein. This sample has around 12,000 distinct CDR3 sequences, with 54% found just once. This sample was taken from a study of prognosis after radiotherapy for stage I lung cancer. Across the study: Seven patients presented with squamous cell carcinoma, approximately 12 with adenocarcinoma. Study-level results: Divergent TRBV and TRBJ gene usage has reportedly been observed between patients with and without metastases.

Looked up from germline, CDR1 is MNHEY and CDR2 is SVGEGT. There are 15 residues in the CDR3. Trimming removed 6 bases at V and 5 bases at J, with 16 bases between. The source was PBMCs, collected before or after stereotactic body radiation therapy (not recorded which). This clonotype was sampled from a donor at least 50 years old with non-small cell lung cancer. The genes are TRBV6-2 or TRBV6-3 and TRBJ2-2; D remains ambiguous. The CDR3 DNA sequence: TGTGCCAGCAGACGCCGTCCCGAAAGGACCGGGGAGCTGTTTTTT. Translating it yields CASRRRPERTGELFF.